Here is one T cell receptor (beta chain) with its context. Many counts were recorded for this clonotype. The antigen it binds to is not known. No per-base quality is available; no much larger clone lies one base away. The source of the sample is a study of patients and donors after allogeneic stem cell transplantation (dated by TCRdb to 2019 to 2021). V is pruned by 5 bases and J by 2 bases, leaving 1 base of the junction without a gene match. The germline V gene (reference sequence) specifies LGHDT as CDR1 and YNNKEL as CDR2. The CDR3 sequence holds 14 residues, the cysteine and phenylalanine included. Only CDR3 DNA is held: 42 bases, read in frame from base 1. The library was made by RT-PCR. Data came from a NextSeq 550. Through fastp at Q25 and MiXCR, TCRdb rebuilt clones from the public reads, retaining in-frame beta chains. For every CDR3 protein sequence, its rows merge into one entry that carries the most common genes and DNA. Counted in this sample were about 87,000 distinct CDR3 sequences; around 5% of them appeared once. Approximately 2.5% of the sample lies in the top ten.

Source material: blood, either unsorted or a sorted T cell fraction (not recorded which). This clonotype originated in a human donor who was either an allogeneic HSCT recipient or a stem cell or donor lymphocyte infusion donor (not recorded which). It is not recorded whose cells these are; they may come from a transplant donor. The sequence links TRBV3-1 to TRBJ2-1, and TRBD2 matches 9 of the central bases. The nucleotide sequence is TGTGCCAGCAGCAAGCGGGAGGCCTACAATGAGCAGTTCTTC. This encodes CASSKREAYNEQFF.